These T cell receptor beta chains were read from a single sample in a study of blood T cell repertoires in COVID-19. Sequencing was performed with immunoSEQ multiplex PCR; in TCRdb, only in-frame clones are kept and a portion is missing. This sample has fewer than 200,000 clones, with 84% found just once. The specimen sequenced was peripheral blood. These receptors came from a human donor in a cohort sampled during active COVID-19. CDR3s include the opening cysteine and the closing phenylalanine or tryptophan. The D gene is left open where the match is weak. Clone size is shown for a subset of rows, as once, few, many or a class of expanded clone.

j_call v_call d_call clone_size cdr3_aa cdr3_nt
TRBJ1-5 TRBV18 TRBD1 NA CASSLRGTGGYSNQPQHF TGTGCCAGCTCACTTCGTGGGACAGGGGGTTATAGCAATCAGCCCCAGCATTTT
TRBJ1-6 TRBV6-6 TRBD1 NA CASSYGRTGNSPLHF TGTGCCAGCAGTTACGGCCGGACAGGAAATTCACCCCTCCACTTT
TRBJ2-2 TRBV9 NA NA CASSVIPGNTGELFF TGTGCCAGCAGCGTAATTCCGGGGAACACCGGGGAGCTGTTTTTT
TRBJ2-5 TRBV5-5 TRBD2 NA CASSLDGLVETQYF TGTGCCAGCAGCTTGGACGGACTAGTAGAGACCCAGTACTTC
TRBJ2-1 TRBV29-1 NA NA CSVQGGNSYNEQFF TGCAGCGTGCAGGGAGGAAACTCCTACAATGAGCAGTTCTTC
TRBJ1-1 TRBV27 TRBD1 NA CASNPRGLGTEAFF TGTGCCAGCAATCCCAGGGGGTTGGGCACTGAAGCTTTCTTT
TRBJ2-1 TRBV28 TRBD2 NA CASSSRGLAGFYEQFF TGTGCCAGCAGTTCTCGGGGACTAGCAGGGTTCTATGAGCAGTTCTTC
TRBJ2-7 TRBV6-5 NA NA CASSYPGGEQYF TGTGCCAGCAGTTACCCAGGTGGTGAGCAGTACTTC
TRBJ1-2 TRBV2 NA once CASSAPVVRYGYTF TGTGCCAGCAGCGCGCCGGTCGTCCGCTATGGCTACACCTTC
TRBJ1-6 TRBV5-1 TRBD1 NA CASSLTGENSPLHF TGCGCCAGCAGCTTGACAGGGGAAAATTCACCCCTCCACTTT
TRBJ1-1 TRBV3-1/TRBV3-2 NA NA CASSQDLSGREAFF TGTGCCAGCAGCCAAGATCTATCTGGGAGGGAAGCTTTCTTT
TRBJ2-7 TRBV9 TRBD1 few CASSVAGTGSYEQYF TGTGCCAGCAGCGTAGCGGGGACAGGCTCCTACGAGCAGTACTTC
TRBJ2-7 TRBV11-2 NA NA CASSLGGGRNYEQYF TGTGCCAGCAGCTTGGGGGGCGGGAGAAACTACGAGCAGTACTTC
TRBJ1-2 TRBV2 NA NA CASSVRSVGAGRGYTF TGTGCCAGCAGTGTACGGTCGGTGGGGGCCGGGCGAGGCTACACCTTC
TRBJ2-1 TRBV9 TRBD2 NA CASSVSGVTNEQFF TGTGCCAGCAGCGTTAGCGGGGTAACTAATGAGCAGTTCTTC
TRBJ1-4 TRBV10-2 NA once CASSERGEATNEKLFF TGCGCCAGCAGTGAGAGGGGCGAGGCAACTAATGAAAAACTGTTTTTT
TRBJ1-2 TRBV15 TRBD1 NA CATSRDKGQGGGYTF TGTGCCACCAGCAGAGATAAAGGACAGGGGGGTGGCTACACCTTC
TRBJ1-5 TRBV20-1 NA once CSASTGLGNQPQHF TGCAGTGCTAGTACAGGGTTGGGCAATCAGCCCCAGCATTTT
TRBJ1-6 TRBV6-5 TRBD1 NA CASRGQGLSPLHF TGTGCCAGCAGGGGACAGGGGCTTTCACCCCTCCACTTT
TRBJ2-7 TRBV6-5 NA NA CASSDSSIYEQYF TGTGCCAGCAGCGACAGTTCTATCTACGAGCAGTACTTC
TRBJ2-3 TRBV5-6 NA NA CASSFLDSGWDTQYF TGTGCCAGCAGCTTTCTCGACTCGGGATGGGATACGCAGTATTTT
TRBJ2-5 TRBV3-1/TRBV3-2 NA NA CASKKSQGAETQYF TGTGCCAGCAAGAAATCACAGGGAGCAGAGACCCAGTACTTC